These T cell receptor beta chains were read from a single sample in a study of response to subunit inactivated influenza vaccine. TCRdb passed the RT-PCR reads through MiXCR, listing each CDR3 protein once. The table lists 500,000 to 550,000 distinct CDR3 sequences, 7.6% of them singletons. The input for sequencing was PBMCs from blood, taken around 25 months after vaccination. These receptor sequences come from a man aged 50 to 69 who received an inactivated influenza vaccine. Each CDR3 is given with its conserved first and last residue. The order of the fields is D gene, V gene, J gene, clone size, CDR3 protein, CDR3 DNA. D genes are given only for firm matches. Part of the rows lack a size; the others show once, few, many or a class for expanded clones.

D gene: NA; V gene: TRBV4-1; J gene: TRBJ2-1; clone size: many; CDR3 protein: CASSPDRLNEQFF; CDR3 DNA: TGCGCCAGCAGCCCGGACCGCCTCAATGAGCAGTTCTTC
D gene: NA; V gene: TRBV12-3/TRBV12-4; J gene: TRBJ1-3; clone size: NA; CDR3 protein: CASSKTSGNTIYF; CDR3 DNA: TGTGCCAGCAGTAAGACCTCTGGAAACACCATATATTTT
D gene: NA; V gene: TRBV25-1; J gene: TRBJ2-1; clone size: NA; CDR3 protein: CASSPGIYNEQFF; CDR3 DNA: TGTGCCAGCAGTCCAGGGATCTACAATGAGCAGTTCTTC
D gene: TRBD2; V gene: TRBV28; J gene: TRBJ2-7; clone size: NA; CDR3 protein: CASFASGGYEQYF; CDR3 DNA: TGTGCCAGCTTTGCTAGCGGGGGTTACGAGCAGTACTTC
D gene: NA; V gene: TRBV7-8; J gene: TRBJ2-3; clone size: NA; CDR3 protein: CASSLDGRSADTQYF; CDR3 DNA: TGTGCCAGCAGCTTAGACGGGAGAAGCGCGGATACGCAGTATTTT
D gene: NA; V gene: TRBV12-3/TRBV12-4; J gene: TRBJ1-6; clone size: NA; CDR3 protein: CASSLGGFPNSPLHF; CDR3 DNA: TGTGCCAGCAGTTTAGGGGGTTTTCCTAATTCACCCCTCCACTTT
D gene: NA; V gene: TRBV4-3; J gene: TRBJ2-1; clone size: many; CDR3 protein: CASSQDPNEQFF; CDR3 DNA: TGCGCCAGCAGCCAAGATCCTAATGAGCAGTTCTTC
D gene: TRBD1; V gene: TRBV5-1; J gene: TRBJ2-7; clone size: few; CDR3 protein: CASSLSTGPSYEQYF; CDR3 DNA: TGCGCCAGCAGCCTCTCGACAGGGCCATCCTACGAGCAGTACTTC
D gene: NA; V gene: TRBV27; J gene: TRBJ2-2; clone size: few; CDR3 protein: CASSLQGRGTGELFF; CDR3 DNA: TGTGCCAGCAGTTTACAGGGGCGCGGCACCGGGGAGCTGTTTTTT
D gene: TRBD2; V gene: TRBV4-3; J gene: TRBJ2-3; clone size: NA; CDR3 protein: CASSQVLPAGTSTDTQYF; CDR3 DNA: TGCGCCAGCAGCCAAGTATTACCAGCGGGGACGAGCACAGATACGCAGTATTTT
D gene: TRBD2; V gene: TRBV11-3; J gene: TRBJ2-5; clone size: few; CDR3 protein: CASSPGGLASSETQYF; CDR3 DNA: TGTGCCAGCAGCCCCGGCGGACTAGCGTCTAGTGAGACCCAGTACTTC
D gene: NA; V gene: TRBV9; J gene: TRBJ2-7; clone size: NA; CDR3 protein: CASSAGTFRSYEQYF; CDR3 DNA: TGTGCCAGCAGCGCGGGGACTTTCCGATCATACGAGCAGTACTTC
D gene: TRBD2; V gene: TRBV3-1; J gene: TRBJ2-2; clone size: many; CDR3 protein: CASSLSGGATGELFF; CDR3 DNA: TGTGCCAGCAGCCTCAGCGGGGGGGCAACCGGGGAGCTGTTTTTT
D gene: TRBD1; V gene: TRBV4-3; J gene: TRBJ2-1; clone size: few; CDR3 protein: CASSQDPGTGITYNEQFF; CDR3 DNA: TGCGCCAGCAGCCAAGATCCGGGGACAGGGATTACCTACAATGAGCAGTTCTTC
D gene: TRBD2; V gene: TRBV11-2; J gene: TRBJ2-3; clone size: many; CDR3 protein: CASSFVPGLSDTQYF; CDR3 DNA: TGTGCCAGCAGCTTCGTTCCGGGACTAAGCGATACGCAGTATTTT
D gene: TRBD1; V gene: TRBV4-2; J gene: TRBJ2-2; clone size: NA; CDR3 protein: CASSQGQGSGELFF; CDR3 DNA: TGTGCCAGCAGCCAAGGACAGGGGTCCGGGGAGCTGTTTTTT
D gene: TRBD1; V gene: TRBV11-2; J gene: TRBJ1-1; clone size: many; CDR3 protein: CASSLDPSAPDRTFAFF; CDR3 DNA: TGTGCCAGCAGCTTAGACCCCTCGGCCCCGGACAGGACCTTCGCTTTCTTT
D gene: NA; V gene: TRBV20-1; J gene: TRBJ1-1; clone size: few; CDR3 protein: CSALDAGNSAEAFF; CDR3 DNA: TGCAGTGCCCTTGATGCGGGGAACAGCGCTGAAGCTTTCTTT
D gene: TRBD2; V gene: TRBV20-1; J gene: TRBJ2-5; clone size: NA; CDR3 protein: CSARTGTSGGHIKTQYF; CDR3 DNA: TGCAGTGCTCGTACCGGGACTAGCGGGGGGCATATAAAGACCCAGTACTTC
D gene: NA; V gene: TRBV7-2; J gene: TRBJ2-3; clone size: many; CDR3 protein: CASSLAGLTDTQYF; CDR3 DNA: TGTGCCAGCAGCTTAGCAGGTCTTACAGATACGCAGTATTTT
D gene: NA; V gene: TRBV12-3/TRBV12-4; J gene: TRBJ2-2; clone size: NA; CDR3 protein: CASSPMGANTGELFF; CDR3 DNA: TGTGCCAGCAGCCCGATGGGGGCGAACACCGGGGAGCTGTTTTTT
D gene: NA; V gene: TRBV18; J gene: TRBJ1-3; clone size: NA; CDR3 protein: CASSTDGRVAIYF; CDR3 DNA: TGTGCCAGCTCAACCGACGGACGAGTCGCCATATATTTT
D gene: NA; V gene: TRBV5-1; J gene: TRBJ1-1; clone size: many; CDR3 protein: CASSLLSPGGNTEAFF; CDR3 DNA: TGCGCCAGCAGCTTGTTGTCCCCAGGAGGGAACACTGAAGCTTTCTTT
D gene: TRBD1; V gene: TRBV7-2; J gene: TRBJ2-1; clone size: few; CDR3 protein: CATRRDRGQNEQFF; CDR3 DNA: TGTGCCACCCGCCGGGACAGGGGTCAAAATGAGCAGTTCTTC
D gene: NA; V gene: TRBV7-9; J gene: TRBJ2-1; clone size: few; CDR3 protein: CASSLADPRRFF; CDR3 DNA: TGTGCCAGCAGCTTAGCGGACCCCCGGAGGTTCTTC
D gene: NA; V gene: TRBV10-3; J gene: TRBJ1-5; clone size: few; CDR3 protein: CAISESGGENQPQHF; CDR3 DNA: TGTGCCATCAGTGAGTCTGGGGGGGAAAATCAGCCCCAGCATTTT
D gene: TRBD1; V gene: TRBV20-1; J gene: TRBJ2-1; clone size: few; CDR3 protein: CSAAGTGYNEQFF; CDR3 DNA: TGCAGTGCAGCCGGGACAGGGTACAATGAGCAGTTCTTC
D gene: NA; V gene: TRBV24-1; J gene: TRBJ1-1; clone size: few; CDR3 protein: CATSDPSRGGTEAFF; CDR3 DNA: TGTGCCACCAGTGACCCCTCTAGGGGAGGAACTGAAGCTTTCTTT
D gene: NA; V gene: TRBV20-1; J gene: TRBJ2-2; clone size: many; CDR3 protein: CSARVQGRTGELFF; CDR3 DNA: TGCAGTGCTAGAGTGCAGGGACGGACCGGGGAGCTGTTTTTT
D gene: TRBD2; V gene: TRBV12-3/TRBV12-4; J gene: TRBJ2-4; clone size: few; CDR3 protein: CASSSTSLAGGGDIQYF; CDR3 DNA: TGTGCCAGCAGTTCTACGAGCCTTGCGGGAGGAGGAGACATTCAGTACTTC
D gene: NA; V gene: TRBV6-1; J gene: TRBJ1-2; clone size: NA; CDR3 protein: CASRPSTAVAYGYTF; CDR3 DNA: TGTGCCAGCAGGCCATCTACGGCTGTGGCCTATGGCTACACCTTC
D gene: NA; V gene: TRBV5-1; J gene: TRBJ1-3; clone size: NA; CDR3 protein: CASSGPTSGNTIYF; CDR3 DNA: TGCGCCAGCAGCGGACCTACCTCTGGAAACACCATATATTTT
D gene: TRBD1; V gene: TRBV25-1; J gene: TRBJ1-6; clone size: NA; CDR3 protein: CASRDRGYNSPLHF; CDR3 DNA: TGTGCCAGCAGGGACAGGGGTTATAATTCACCCCTCCACTTT
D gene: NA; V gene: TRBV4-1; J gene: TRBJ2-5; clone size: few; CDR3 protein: CASSQARGETQYF; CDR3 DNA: TGCGCCAGCAGCCAAGCTAGGGGGGAGACCCAGTACTTC
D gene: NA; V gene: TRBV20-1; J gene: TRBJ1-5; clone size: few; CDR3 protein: CSAGGATGNQPQHF; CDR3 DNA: TGCAGTGCGGGAGGTGCGACAGGAAATCAGCCCCAGCATTTT
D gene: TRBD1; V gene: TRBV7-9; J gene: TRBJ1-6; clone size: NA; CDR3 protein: CASSLDWDRGSPLHF; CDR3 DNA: TGTGCCAGCAGCTTAGACTGGGACAGGGGTTCACCCCTCCACTTT
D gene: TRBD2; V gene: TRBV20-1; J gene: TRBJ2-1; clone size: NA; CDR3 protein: CSAQRGGPYNQQFF; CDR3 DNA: TGCAGTGCTCAGCGGGGGGGCCCCTACAATCAGCAGTTCTTC
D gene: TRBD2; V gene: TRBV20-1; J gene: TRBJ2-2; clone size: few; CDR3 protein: CSVSGSLAGVVGELFF; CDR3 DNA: TGCAGTGTCAGCGGTAGTTTAGCGGGAGTTGTCGGGGAGCTGTTTTTT
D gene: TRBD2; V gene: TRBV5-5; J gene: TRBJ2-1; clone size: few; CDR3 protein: CASSSAGGIFNEQFF; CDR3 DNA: TGTGCCAGCAGCTCCGCGGGGGGGATATTCAATGAGCAGTTCTTC
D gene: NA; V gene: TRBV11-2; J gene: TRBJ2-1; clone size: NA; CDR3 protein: CASSFNSGGHEQFF; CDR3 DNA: TGTGCCAGCAGCTTTAATTCTGGGGGTCATGAGCAGTTCTTC
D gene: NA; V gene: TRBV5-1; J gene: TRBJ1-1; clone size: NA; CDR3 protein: CASSLDGQSTEAFF; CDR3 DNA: TGCGCCAGCAGCTTGGACGGACAGTCCACTGAAGCTTTCTTT
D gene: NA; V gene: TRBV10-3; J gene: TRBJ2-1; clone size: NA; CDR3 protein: CAIAGTGLNEQFF; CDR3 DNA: TGTGCCATCGCAGGGACGGGATTAAATGAGCAGTTCTTC
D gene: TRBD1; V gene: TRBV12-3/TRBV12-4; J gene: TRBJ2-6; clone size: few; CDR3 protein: CASSPRPNRGTGANVLTF; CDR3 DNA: TGTGCCAGCAGTCCTAGGCCCAACAGGGGAACTGGGGCCAACGTCCTGACTTTC
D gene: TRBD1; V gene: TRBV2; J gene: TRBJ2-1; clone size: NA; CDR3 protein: CASRTGGGSYNEQFF; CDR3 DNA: TGTGCCAGCAGGACAGGGGGCGGCTCCTACAATGAGCAGTTCTTC
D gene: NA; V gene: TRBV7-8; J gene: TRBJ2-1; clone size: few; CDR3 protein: CASSFYASDEQFF; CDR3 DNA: TGTGCCAGCAGCTTTTATGCTAGCGATGAGCAGTTCTTC
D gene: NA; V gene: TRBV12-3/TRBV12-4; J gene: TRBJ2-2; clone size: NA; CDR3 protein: CASSFGQYGSSFTGELFF; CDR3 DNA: TGTGCCAGCAGTTTTGGGCAGTACGGTTCCAGTTTTACCGGGGAGCTGTTTTTT
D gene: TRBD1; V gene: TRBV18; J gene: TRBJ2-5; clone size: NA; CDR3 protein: CASSPIGMGQTVQETQYF; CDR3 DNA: TGTGCCAGCTCACCAATCGGAATGGGACAGACGGTTCAAGAGACCCAGTACTTC
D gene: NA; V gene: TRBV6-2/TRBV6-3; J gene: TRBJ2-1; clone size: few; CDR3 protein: CASSSIRGLGPGNEQFF; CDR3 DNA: TGTGCCAGCAGTTCAATTAGAGGGCTGGGCCCGGGGAATGAGCAGTTCTTC
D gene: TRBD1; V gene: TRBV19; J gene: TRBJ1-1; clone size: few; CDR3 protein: CASSIRTGDTEAFF; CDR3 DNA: TGTGCCAGTAGTATCAGGACAGGGGACACTGAAGCTTTCTTT
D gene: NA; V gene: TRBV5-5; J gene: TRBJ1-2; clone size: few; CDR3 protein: CASSLAGSGPSFGYGYTF; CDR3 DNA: TGTGCCAGCAGCTTGGCGGGGTCAGGCCCCTCGTTCGGCTATGGCTACACCTTC
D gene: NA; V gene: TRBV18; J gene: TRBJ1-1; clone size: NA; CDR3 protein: CASSPVQRNTEAFF; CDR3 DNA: TGTGCCAGCTCACCAGTACAGCGGAACACTGAAGCTTTCTTT
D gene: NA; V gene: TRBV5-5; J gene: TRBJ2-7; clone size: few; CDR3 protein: CASSTGTYSYEQYF; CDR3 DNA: TGTGCCAGCAGCACCGGGACTTACAGCTACGAGCAGTACTTC
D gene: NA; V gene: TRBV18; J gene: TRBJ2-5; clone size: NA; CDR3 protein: CASSPRAQETQYF; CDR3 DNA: TGTGCCAGCTCACCACGGGCCCAAGAGACCCAGTACTTC
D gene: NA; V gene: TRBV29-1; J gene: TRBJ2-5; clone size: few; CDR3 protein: CSGGRQQETQYF; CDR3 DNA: TGCAGCGGCGGTCGTCAGCAAGAGACCCAGTACTTC
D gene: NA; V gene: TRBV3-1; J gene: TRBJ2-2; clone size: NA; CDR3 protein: CASSHRMGPELFF; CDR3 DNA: TGTGCCAGCAGCCACCGCATGGGTCCGGAGCTGTTTTTT
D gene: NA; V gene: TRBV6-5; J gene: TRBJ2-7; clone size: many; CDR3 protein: CASSYIQGRRVEQYF; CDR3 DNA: TGTGCCAGCAGTTACATTCAGGGAAGGCGGGTCGAGCAGTACTTC
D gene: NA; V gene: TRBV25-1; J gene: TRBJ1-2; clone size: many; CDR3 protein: CASSAGANYGYTF; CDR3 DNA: TGTGCCAGCAGCGCAGGGGCTAACTATGGCTACACCTTC
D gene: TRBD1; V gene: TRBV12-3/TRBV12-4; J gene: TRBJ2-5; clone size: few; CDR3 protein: CASSLGRTGGETQYF; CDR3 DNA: TGTGCCAGCAGTTTAGGAAGGACAGGCGGCGAGACCCAGTACTTC
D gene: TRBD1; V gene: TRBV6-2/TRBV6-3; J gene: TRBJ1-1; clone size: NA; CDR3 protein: CASRTDRGTEAFF; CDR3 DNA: TGTGCCAGCAGGACCGACAGGGGGACTGAAGCTTTCTTT